This TCR beta chain appears in the sequencing data of a study of Tregs in tolerant kidney transplant recipients. Whole-study context: CD4+CD25+CD127- cells came from approximately three-day belatacept mixed lymphocyte reactions, some with approximately five-day graft donor restimulation. Recipient cells were told from donor cells by antibody staining.

V gave up 6 bases and J gave up 5 bases, with 16 bases separating them. Germline V CDR1 and CDR2: MNHEY, SVGAGI. CDR3 size: 14 residues. Libraries were prepared by immunoSEQ multiplex PCR; TCRdb keeps only in-frame clonotypes and omits some of them. The data show about 44,000 clones, with over 95% seen just once and around 0.35% held by the top ten. This clone was counted once. Its antigen remains unidentified. The source is a human donor in good health. The sequenced sample was Tregs from blood cultured with allogeneic cells. The genes are TRBV6-5 and TRBJ1-1; possibly TRBD1 for D (5 bases). The CDR3 DNA reads TGTGCCAGCAGGATCAGGGCAGGGTTGACTGAAGCTTTCTTT. The encoded protein is CASRIRAGLTEAFF.